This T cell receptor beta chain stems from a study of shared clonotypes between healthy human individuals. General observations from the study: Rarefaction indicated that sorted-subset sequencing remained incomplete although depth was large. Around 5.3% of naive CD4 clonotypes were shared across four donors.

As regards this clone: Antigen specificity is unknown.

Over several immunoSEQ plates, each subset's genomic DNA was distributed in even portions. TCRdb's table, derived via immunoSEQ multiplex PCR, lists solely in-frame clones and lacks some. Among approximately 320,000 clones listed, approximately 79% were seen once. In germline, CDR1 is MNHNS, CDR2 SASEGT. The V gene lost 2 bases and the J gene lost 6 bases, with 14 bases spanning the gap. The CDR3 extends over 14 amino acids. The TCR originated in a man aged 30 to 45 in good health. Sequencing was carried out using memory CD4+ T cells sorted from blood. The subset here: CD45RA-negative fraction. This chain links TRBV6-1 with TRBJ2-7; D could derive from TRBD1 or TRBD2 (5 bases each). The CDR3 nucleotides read TGTGCCAGCAGTGAATTGGGGGTTCCCAGCGAGCAGTACTTC. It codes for CASSELGVPSEQYF.